The entry below gives a single T cell receptor beta chain sequence along with its context. The sample comes from a study of blood T cell repertoires in COVID-19. Study as a whole: COVID-19 samples collected from the United States, Italy and Spain covered acute and convalescent phases.

The table came from immunoSEQ multiplex PCR; TCRdb's copy has only in-frame clones and leaves some out. The sample lists around 130,000 clones; 84% were seen once. This CDR3 region has 16 residues. Germline V CDR1 and CDR2: KGHDR, SFDVKD. The germline V and J ends were trimmed by 0 bases and 3 bases, with 10 bases remaining between them. J is TRBJ2-2 and V is TRBV24-1, with a possible D match to TRBD1 (5 bases). What was sequenced was PBMCs or T cells enriched from blood (not recorded which). The origin of this receptor is a young woman who had recovered from COVID-19. This CDR3 reads CATSDLRLGDTGELFF. In DNA form, the CDR3 reads TGTGCCACCAGTGATTTGCGTCTAGGGGACACCGGGGAGCTGTTTTTT.